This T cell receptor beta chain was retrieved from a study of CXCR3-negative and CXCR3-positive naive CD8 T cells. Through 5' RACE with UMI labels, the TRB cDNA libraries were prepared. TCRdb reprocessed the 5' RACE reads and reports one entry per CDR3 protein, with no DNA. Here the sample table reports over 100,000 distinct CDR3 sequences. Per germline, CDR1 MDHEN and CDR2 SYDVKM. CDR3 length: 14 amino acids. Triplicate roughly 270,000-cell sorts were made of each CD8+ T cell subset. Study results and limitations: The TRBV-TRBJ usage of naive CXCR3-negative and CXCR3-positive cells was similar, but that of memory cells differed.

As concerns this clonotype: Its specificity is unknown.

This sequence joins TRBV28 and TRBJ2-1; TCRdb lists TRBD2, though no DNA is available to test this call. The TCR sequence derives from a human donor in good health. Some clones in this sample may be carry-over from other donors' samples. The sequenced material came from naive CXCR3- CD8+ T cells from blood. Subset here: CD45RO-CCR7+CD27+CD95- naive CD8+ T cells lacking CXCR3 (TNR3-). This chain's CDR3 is CASKKGPPYNEQFF.